This T cell receptor (beta chain) originates from a study of cytomegalovirus exposure and HLA in healthy donors. Broader study findings: The listing of 150 to 200 TCR beta chains classed them as cytomegalovirus-associated.

Primers: 60 Vbeta forward and 13 Jbeta reverse. The repertoire was sequenced with immunoSEQ multiplex PCR; TCRdb's copy has only in-frame clones and lacks some. The data contain a few hundred thousand clones, 80% to 85% of them singletons. Comment on this clone: Its specificity is unknown.

From germline, CDR1 is SGHKS and CDR2 YYEKEE (reference sequence). The CDR3 has 11 amino acids. V was clipped by 5 bases and J by 3 bases, with 5 bases between them. The V and J genes are TRBV5-5 and TRBJ2-5; D gene ambiguous. What was sequenced was PBMCs. This receptor was obtained from a woman aged 55-75 years in good health and CMV-seropositive. For the CDR3, the DNA is TGTGCCAGCAGGAGAGAAGAGACCCAGTACTTC. It codes for CASRREETQYF.